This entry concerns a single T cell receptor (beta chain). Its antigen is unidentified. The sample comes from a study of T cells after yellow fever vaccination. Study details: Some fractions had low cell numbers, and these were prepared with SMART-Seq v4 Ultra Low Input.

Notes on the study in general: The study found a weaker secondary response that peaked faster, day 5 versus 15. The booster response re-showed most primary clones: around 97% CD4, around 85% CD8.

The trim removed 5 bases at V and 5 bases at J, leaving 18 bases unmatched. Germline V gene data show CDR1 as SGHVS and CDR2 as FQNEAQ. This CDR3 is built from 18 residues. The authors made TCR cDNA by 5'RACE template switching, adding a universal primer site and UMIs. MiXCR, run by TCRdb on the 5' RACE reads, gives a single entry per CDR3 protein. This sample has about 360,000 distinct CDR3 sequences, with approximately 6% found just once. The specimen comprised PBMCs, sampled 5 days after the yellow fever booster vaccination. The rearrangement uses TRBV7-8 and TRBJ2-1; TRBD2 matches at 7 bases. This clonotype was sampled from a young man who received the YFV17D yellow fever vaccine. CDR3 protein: CASSPRTGLVVAHNEQFF. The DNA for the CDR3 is TGTGCCAGCAGCCCTAGGACCGGACTAGTTGTCGCCCACAATGAGCAGTTCTTC.